This T cell receptor beta chain was sequenced for a study of Ad26.COV2.S vaccination and SARS-CoV-2 variants. CDR1 SGHDT and CDR2 YYEEEE come from the germline V gene. This CDR3 is built from 16 residues. V was pared by 4 bases and J by 0 bases, with 16 bases between. Sequencing used immunoSEQ multiplex PCR; TCRdb keeps in-frame clones, though not all of them. The table includes roughly 700,000 clones, around 90% detected once. The study's findings and limits: Following vaccination, spike-specific CD8+ and CD4+ T cell responses reportedly exhibited substantial breadth.

Treatment meaning: roughly 19 received Ad26.COV2.S at low or high dose, single or two shots; roughly five received placebo; per-sample allocation not given. All samples were drawn on day 63, counting from the first vaccine or placebo injection. Regarding this clone: Its antigen is undetermined.

The receptor was derived from a person between 18 and 65 years old who received the Ad26.COV2.S COVID-19 vaccine or a placebo. The rearrangement uses TRBV5-6 and TRBJ1-1, with D perhaps matching TRBD1 (5 bases). The specimen was peripheral blood, collected in a trial of Ad26.COV2.S vaccine versus placebo. The CDR3 sequence: CASSTLGQNMNTEAFF. CDR3 sequence (DNA): TGTGCCAGCAGCACCCTGGGGCAGAACATGAACACTGAAGCTTTCTTT.